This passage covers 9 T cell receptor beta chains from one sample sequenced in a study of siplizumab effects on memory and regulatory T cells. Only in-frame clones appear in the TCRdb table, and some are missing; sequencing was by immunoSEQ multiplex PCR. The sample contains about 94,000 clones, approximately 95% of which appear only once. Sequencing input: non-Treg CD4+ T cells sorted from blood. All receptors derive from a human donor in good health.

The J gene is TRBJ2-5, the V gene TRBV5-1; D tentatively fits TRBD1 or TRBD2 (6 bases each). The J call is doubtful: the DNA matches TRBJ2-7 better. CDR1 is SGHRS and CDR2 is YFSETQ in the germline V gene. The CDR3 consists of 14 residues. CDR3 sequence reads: CASSLVSGGGEQYF. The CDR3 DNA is TGCGCCAGCAGCTTGGTGTCAGGAGGGGGCGAGCAGTACTTC.

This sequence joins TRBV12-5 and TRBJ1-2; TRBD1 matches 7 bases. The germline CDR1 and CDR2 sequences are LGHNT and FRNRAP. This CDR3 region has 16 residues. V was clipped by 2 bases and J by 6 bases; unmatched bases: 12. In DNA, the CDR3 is TGTGCTAGTGGTTTGATGACAGGGTCTAGTTGGAATGGCTACACCTTC. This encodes CASGLMTGSSWNGYTF.

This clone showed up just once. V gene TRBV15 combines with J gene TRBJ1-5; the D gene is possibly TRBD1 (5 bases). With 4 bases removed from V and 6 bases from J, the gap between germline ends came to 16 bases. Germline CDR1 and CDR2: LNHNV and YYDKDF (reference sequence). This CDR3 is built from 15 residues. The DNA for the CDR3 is TGTGCCACCAGCACCCGAAGGGGCGGGAGTCAGCCCCAGCATTTT. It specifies CATSTRRGGSQPQHF.

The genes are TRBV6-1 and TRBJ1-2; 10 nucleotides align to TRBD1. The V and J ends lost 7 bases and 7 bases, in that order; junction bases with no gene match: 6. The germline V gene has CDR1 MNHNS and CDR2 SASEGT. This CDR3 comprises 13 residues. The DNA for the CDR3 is TGTGCCAGCACCAAGACAGGGGGCCTTGGCTACACCTTC. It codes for CASTKTGGLGYTF.

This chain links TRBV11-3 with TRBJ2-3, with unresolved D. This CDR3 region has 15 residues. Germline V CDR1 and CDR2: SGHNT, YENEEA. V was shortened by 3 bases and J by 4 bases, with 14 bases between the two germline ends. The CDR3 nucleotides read TGTGCCAGCAGCTTCCAAGGTGCCCACGCAGATACGCAGTATTTT. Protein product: CASSFQGAHADTQYF.

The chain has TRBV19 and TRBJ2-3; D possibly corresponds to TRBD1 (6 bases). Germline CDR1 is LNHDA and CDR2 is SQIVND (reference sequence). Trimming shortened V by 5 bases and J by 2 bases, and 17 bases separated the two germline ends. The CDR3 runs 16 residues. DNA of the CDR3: TGTGCCAGTAGTCAAATACAGGGAGCACCCACAGATACGCAGTATTTT. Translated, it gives CASSQIQGAPTDTQYF.

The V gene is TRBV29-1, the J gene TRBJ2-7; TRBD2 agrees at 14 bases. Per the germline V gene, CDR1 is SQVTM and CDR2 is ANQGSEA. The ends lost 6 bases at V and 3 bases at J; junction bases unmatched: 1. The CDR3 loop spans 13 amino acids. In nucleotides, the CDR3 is TGCAGCGTGGGACTAGCGGGAGTCTACGAGCAGTACTTC. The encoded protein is CSVGLAGVYEQYF.

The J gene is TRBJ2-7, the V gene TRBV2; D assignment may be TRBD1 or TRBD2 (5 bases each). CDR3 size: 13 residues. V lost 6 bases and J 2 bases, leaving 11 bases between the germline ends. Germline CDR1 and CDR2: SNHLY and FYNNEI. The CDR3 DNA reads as TGTGCCAGCAGACCTCTGGGGGCCTACGAGCAGTACTTC. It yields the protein CASRPLGAYEQYF.

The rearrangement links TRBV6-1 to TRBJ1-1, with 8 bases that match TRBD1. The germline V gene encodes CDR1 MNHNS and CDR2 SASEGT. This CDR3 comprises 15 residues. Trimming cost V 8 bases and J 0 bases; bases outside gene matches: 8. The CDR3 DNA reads TGTGCCAGCGGAAGGCAGGGGGCATTGAACACTGAAGCTTTCTTT. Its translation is CASGRQGALNTEAFF.